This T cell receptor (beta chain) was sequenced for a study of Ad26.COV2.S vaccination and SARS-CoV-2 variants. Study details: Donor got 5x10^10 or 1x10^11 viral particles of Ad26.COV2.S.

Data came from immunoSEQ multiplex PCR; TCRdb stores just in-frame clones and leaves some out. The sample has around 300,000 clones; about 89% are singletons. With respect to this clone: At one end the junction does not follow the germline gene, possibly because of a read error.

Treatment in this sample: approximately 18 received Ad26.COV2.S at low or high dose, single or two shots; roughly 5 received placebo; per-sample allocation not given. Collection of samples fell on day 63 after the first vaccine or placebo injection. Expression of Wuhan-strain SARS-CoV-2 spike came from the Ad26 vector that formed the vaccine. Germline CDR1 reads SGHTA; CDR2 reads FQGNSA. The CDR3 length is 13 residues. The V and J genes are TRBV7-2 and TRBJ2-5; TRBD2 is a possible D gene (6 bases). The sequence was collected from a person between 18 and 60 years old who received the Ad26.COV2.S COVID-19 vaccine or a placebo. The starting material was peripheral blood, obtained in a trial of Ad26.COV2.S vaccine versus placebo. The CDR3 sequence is CASTLLASETQYF. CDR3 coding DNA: TGTGCCAGCACCTTACTAGCTTCGGAGACCCAGTACTTC.